This section outlines one T cell receptor beta chain sequence together with its context. Clones were read by immunoSEQ multiplex PCR, and TCRdb kept only the in-frame ones, dropping some. The sample carries roughly 280,000 clones, about nine tenths recorded once. This entry comes from a study of blood T cell repertoires in COVID-19. Across the study: Acute and convalescent COVID-19 samples came from the United States, Italy and Spain.

This CDR3 has 15 residues. V shed 5 bases, J shed 4 bases, and the junction held 8 bases outside the gene matches. Germline-derived CDR1 and CDR2 are MNHEY and SVGAGI. The sequence derives from a woman in her 30s with acute COVID-19. J is TRBJ2-5 and V is TRBV6-5; TRBD1 matches at 9 bases. Sequencing was done on a sample of PBMCs or T cells enriched from blood (not recorded which). This CDR3 reads CASSTQQGAGETQYF. The CDR3 region has the DNA TGTGCCAGCAGTACCCAACAGGGGGCAGGAGAGACCCAGTACTTC.